This T cell receptor beta chain comes out of a study of beta chain features in type 1 diabetes. Study-wide results and caveats: There was a moderate but significant shortening of TCRB CDR3s in all four CD4+ subsets of Type 1 diabetes patients.

The investigators reverse transcribed all of the isolated RNA, so they sequenced expressed TCRB transcripts. Assay: immunoSEQ multiplex PCR; the TCRdb copy retains only in-frame clones and omits some. The table includes roughly 370,000 clones, about 14% detected once. Comments on this clone: Its matching antigen is unknown. The sample contains more than one DNA sequence encoding this CDR3.

Losses at the gene ends were 4 bases for V and 1 base for J; bases not matched to a gene: 3. The germline CDR1 and CDR2 sequences are SGHRS and YFSETQ. The CDR3 has 15 residues. Sequenced material: naive CD4+ T cells from blood. The chain combines TRBV5-1 with TRBJ2-3, with 10 nucleotides matching TRBD1. The sequence derives from a man younger than 45 in good health. This CDR3 reads CASSPGTGGTDTQYF. The CDR3 DNA is TGCGCCAGCAGCCCCGGGACAGGGGGCACAGATACGCAGTATTTT.